The rows below give T cell receptor beta chains drawn from one sample of a study of cytomegalovirus exposure and HLA in healthy donors. Sequenced by immunoSEQ multiplex PCR; TCRdb stores in-frame clones only, minus some. The sample lists 85,000 to 95,000 clones, roughly 72% occurring once. The material sequenced was PBMCs. These receptors came from a man aged 25-45 years in good health and CMV-seropositive. Each CDR3 is given with its conserved first and last residue. Fields, in order: J gene, D gene, clone size, V gene, CDR3 protein, CDR3 DNA. A D gene is named only where the DNA matches it firmly. Only part of the rows carry a size: once, few, many, or a class if the clone is expanded.

>TRBJ2-5|NA|few|TRBV27
CASSLRGGSGRETQYF
TGTGCCAGCAGTTTGAGGGGGGGTTCGGGTCGGGAGACCCAGTACTTC
>TRBJ1-6|TRBD1|NA|TRBV7-9
CASSLAGGTNSPLHF
TGTGCCAGCAGCCTGGCAGGGGGGACTAATTCACCCCTCCACTTT
>TRBJ1-2|TRBD1|NA|TRBV6-5
CASSYSQGELGYTF
TGTGCCAGCAGTTACTCACAGGGGGAACTTGGCTACACCTTC
>TRBJ2-2|NA|few|TRBV11-2
CASSLRQTGANTGELFF
TGTGCCAGCAGCTTAAGGCAGACGGGGGCGAACACCGGGGAGCTGTTTTTT
>TRBJ1-1|NA|NA|TRBV4-1
CASSQDVFQGWTEAFF
TGCGCCAGCAGCCAAGATGTTTTCCAGGGATGGACTGAAGCTTTCTTT
>TRBJ2-1|TRBD1|NA|TRBV6-6
CASSYSGQREQFF
TGTGCCAGCAGTTACTCGGGACAGCGGGAGCAGTTCTTC
>TRBJ2-5|NA|NA|TRBV9
CASSAQGGVGETQYF
TGTGCCAGCAGCGCCCAGGGGGGCGTGGGGGAGACCCAGTACTTC
>TRBJ1-5|NA|NA|TRBV6-1
CASSDQGGEPQHF
TGTGCCAGCAGTGACCAGGGCGGTGAGCCCCAGCATTTT
>TRBJ2-1|TRBD1|few|TRBV28
CASSHRTGLQFF
TGTGCCAGCAGTCATCGGACAGGGCTACAGTTCTTC
>TRBJ1-1|NA|NA|TRBV5-3
CARVPRRVAHYNTEAFF
TGTGCCAGGGTCCCGCGGAGGGTAGCACATTATAACACTGAAGCTTTCTTT
>TRBJ1-4|NA|NA|TRBV29-1
CSVIPGPSNEKLFF
TGCAGCGTTATTCCAGGGCCGTCCAATGAAAAACTGTTTTTT
>TRBJ2-2|NA|NA|TRBV6-6
CASSPPGWTGELFF
TGTGCCAGCAGTCCCCCCGGTTGGACCGGGGAGCTGTTTTTT
>TRBJ1-6|NA|NA|TRBV7-9
CASSLLGMQGNSPLHF
TGTGCCAGCAGCCTTTTAGGGATGCAGGGAAATTCACCCCTCCACTTT
>TRBJ2-7|NA|NA|TRBV4-3
CASSQGGGSSYEQYF
TGCGCCAGCAGCCAAGGTGGTGGCTCCTCCTACGAGCAGTACTTC
>TRBJ2-4|TRBD1|NA|TRBV5-1
CASSLPMQGQKNIQYF
TGCGCCAGCAGCTTGCCGATGCAGGGACAGAAAAACATTCAGTACTTC
>TRBJ2-5|TRBD1|NA|TRBV29-1
CSARTGVAETQYF
TGCAGTGCCCGGACAGGGGTTGCCGAGACCCAGTACTTC
>TRBJ1-1|NA|NA|TRBV6-6
CASSYRLGLLPEAFF
TGTGCCAGCAGTTACCGACTGGGACTTCTTCCTGAAGCTTTCTTT
>TRBJ1-2|TRBD1|NA|TRBV10-3
CAINPGQGNVF
TGTGCCATCAACCCGGGACAGGGCAACGTCTTC
>TRBJ2-2|NA|NA|TRBV30
CAWSGGNGELFF
TGTGCCTGGAGTGGAGGTAACGGGGAGCTGTTTTTT
>TRBJ1-6|TRBD1|NA|TRBV6-1
CASSEPWAGGNSPLHF
TGTGCCAGCAGTGAACCTTGGGCAGGGGGTAATTCACCCCTCCACTTT
>TRBJ1-3|NA|once|TRBV28
CASSLKPPGYSGNTIYF
TGTGCCAGCAGTTTAAAGCCCCCAGGGTACTCTGGAAACACCATATATTTT
>TRBJ1-2|TRBD1|few|TRBV7-2
CASRSAPQGVYGYTF
TGTGCCAGCAGGTCAGCCCCCCAGGGGGTCTATGGCTACACCTTC
>TRBJ2-7|TRBD1|few|TRBV27
CASSWDRGDSYEQYF
TGTGCCAGCAGCTGGGACAGGGGTGATTCCTACGAGCAGTACTTC
>TRBJ2-5|NA|NA|TRBV7-9
CASSLAGAGETQYF
TGTGCCAGCAGCTTAGCGGGAGCAGGAGAGACCCAGTACTTC
>TRBJ2-1|NA|NA|TRBV7-8
CASSLDPGVTYNEQFF
TGTGCCAGCAGCTTAGACCCAGGTGTAACCTACAATGAGCAGTTCTTC
>TRBJ1-5|NA|NA|TRBV4-2
CASSQAAGGAGNQPQHF
TGTGCCAGCAGCCAAGCCGCGGGGGGGGCGGGCAATCAGCCCCAGCATTTT
>TRBJ2-3|NA|NA|TRBV9
CASSVAPRYKDTQYF
TGTGCCAGCAGCGTAGCTCCCAGGTATAAAGATACGCAGTATTTT
>TRBJ2-7|TRBD1|NA|TRBV29-1
CSVENPGQGGSYEQYF
TGCAGCGTTGAAAACCCTGGACAGGGGGGCTCCTACGAGCAGTACTTC
>TRBJ2-1|TRBD1|NA|TRBV6-5
CASSLTTGGTYNEQFF
TGTGCCAGCAGTTTAACGACAGGGGGCACCTACAATGAGCAGTTCTTC
>TRBJ2-3|NA|NA|TRBV7-3
CASSLTSGGDTQYF
TGTGCCAGCAGCTTGACAAGCGGTGGAGATACGCAGTATTTT